This is a list of T cell receptor beta chains from one sample in a study of blood T cell repertoires in COVID-19. Using immunoSEQ multiplex PCR, the repertoire was profiled, and TCRdb retains in-frame clones only, with some absent. The sample yields roughly 170,000 clones, roughly 80% seen once. Material: PBMCs or T cells enriched from blood (not recorded which). The receptors derive from a middle-aged woman with acute COVID-19. Each CDR3 is given with its conserved first and last residue.

J	V	CDR3
TRBJ1-6	TRBV28	CASSLAGVSSSYNSPLHF
TRBJ2-1	TRBV6-5	CASKRQESSYNEQFF
TRBJ2-3	TRBV7-3	CASSLLAGGADTQYF
TRBJ2-3	TRBV5-5	CASSLSSGPTDTQYF
TRBJ2-7	TRBV2	CASSEGASGYEQYF
TRBJ2-7	TRBV2	CAINEYSNEQYF
TRBJ1-1	TRBV3-1/TRBV3-2	CASSQEGTGGRTEAFF
TRBJ2-3	TRBV30	CACAHFSRKLAGGPMFYTQYF
TRBJ2-3	TRBV27	CASSLSSLQTSTDTQYF
TRBJ2-1	TRBV2	CASSLLARTGNEQFF
TRBJ2-5	TRBV18	CASSPGLGETQYF
TRBJ2-2	TRBV5-8	CASSLASNAGELFF
TRBJ2-5	TRBV15	CATSRSLRETQYF
TRBJ2-3	TRBV5-8	CASSLFAGGTDTQYF
TRBJ1-1	TRBV7-2	CASSVGLSLEAFF
TRBJ1-6	TRBV7-2	CASSPDRVRSPLHF
TRBJ1-1	TRBV2	CASGVRLGDTEAFF
TRBJ2-5	TRBV5-4	CASSLGLAPSQETQYF
TRBJ2-5	TRBV5-4	CASSPDRGPGETQYF